Listed below are T cell receptor beta chains from one sample, sequenced in a study of shared clonotypes between healthy human individuals. Data came from immunoSEQ multiplex PCR; TCRdb stores just in-frame clones and leaves some out. The table has fewer than 700,000 clones, 90% to 95% seen once. Sample: naive CD8+ T cells sorted from blood. Source of these receptors: a young woman in good health. Both conserved end residues are part of each CDR3. A D gene is named only where the DNA matches it firmly.

V gene	J gene	D gene	CDR3 protein
TRBV19	TRBJ2-7	-	CASSPTPGGKLSYEQYF
TRBV2	TRBJ2-4	-	CASTSGQSKNIQYF
TRBV13	TRBJ2-1	-	CASSSAAGPPEDNEQFF
TRBV7-9	TRBJ2-2	-	CASSPSVQELFF
TRBV7-9	TRBJ2-2	TRBD2	CASSPPRGSGSSAGELFF
TRBV29-1	TRBJ1-2	-	CSVGGRDYGYTF
TRBV7-6	TRBJ2-1	TRBD2	CASTPELAENNEQFF
TRBV6-5	TRBJ2-7	TRBD1	CASSYSTGQRVYEQYF
TRBV7-9	TRBJ1-2	TRBD1	CASSQGQGNGYTF
TRBV7-2	TRBJ2-7	-	CASSPQQVGANEQYF
TRBV11-3	TRBJ2-7	-	CASSGKGTAAYEQYF
TRBV27	TRBJ2-1	TRBD2	CASSLSRTSGGEQFF
TRBV7-2	TRBJ2-7	TRBD2	CASSLPKGREGLLYEQYF
TRBV28	TRBJ2-7	TRBD2	CASSHGLASYEQYF
TRBV15	TRBJ2-7	TRBD2	CATSRTGLAGDEQYF
TRBV9	TRBJ2-3	-	CASSVGLGAMDTQYF
TRBV6-5	TRBJ1-1	-	CASSYHQPNTEAFF
TRBV6-1	TRBJ1-4	-	CASTRNNEKLFF
TRBV2	TRBJ2-7	-	CASSELVTHIGYEQYF
TRBV28	TRBJ2-3	TRBD2	CASSRLAGETDTQYF
TRBV27	TRBJ2-1	-	CASSSLQAYNEQFF
TRBV18	TRBJ2-2	-	CASSPWAGDTGELFF